This passage covers 24 T cell receptor beta chains from one sample sequenced in a study of cytomegalovirus exposure and HLA in healthy donors. Primers for the PCR totalled 60 Vbeta and 13 Jbeta. Profiling relied on immunoSEQ multiplex PCR, and the TCRdb table lists in-frame clones only, not all of them. The sample consists of approximately 140,000 clones, just under 75% of them appearing once. Source material: PBMCs. Every receptor here comes from a woman under 30 in good health and CMV-seronegative.

V is TRBV30 and J is TRBJ1-5, with D tentatively TRBD1 (5 bases). Per the germline V gene, CDR1 is GTSNPN and CDR2 is SVGIG (reference sequence). The CDR3 spans 15 residues. Trimming stripped 2 bases from V and 3 bases from J, with 14 bases between. The CDR3 DNA reads as TGTGCCTGGAGTCGTGGCCGGGGGATCAATCAGCCCCAGCATTTT. As protein: CAWSRGRGINQPQHF. Together with reference TRBV30 and TRBJ1-5, the CDR3 gives the full variable domain: SQTIHQWPATLVQPVGSPLSLECTVEGTSNPNLYWYRQAAGRGLQLLFYSVGIGQISSEVPQNLSASRPQDRQFILSSKKLLLSDSGFYLCAWSRGRGINQPQHFGDGTRLSIL.

The chain recombines TRBV28 with TRBJ1-6, with D tentatively TRBD1 (6 bases). V lost 3 bases and J lost 10, with 13 bases in between. The CDR3 extends over 14 amino acids. Germline-derived CDR1 and CDR2 are MDHEN and SYDVKM. The chain's CDR3 is CASSLRQGHSPLHF. DNA of the CDR3: TGTGCCAGCAGTTTGAGGCAGGGGCACTCACCCCTCCACTTT.

The chain has TRBV10-3 and TRBJ1-5; 9 bases line up with TRBD1. V was pared by 5 bases and J by 7 bases, with 3 bases of the junction left unmatched. The CDR3 is 13 amino acids. Looked up from germline, CDR1 is ENHRY and CDR2 is SYGVKD. The CDR3 loop is CAISRDREQPQHF. For the CDR3, the DNA is TGTGCCATCAGTAGGGACAGGGAACAGCCCCAGCATTTT.

V gene TRBV5-1 combines with J gene TRBJ2-1, with D possibly TRBD1 on 6 matching bases. CDR3 length: 14 residues. Germline V gene sequence: CDR1 SGHRS, CDR2 YFSETQ. The germline V and J ends were trimmed by 6 bases and 3 bases, with 13 bases remaining between them. The chain's CDR3 is CASIDTDSYNEQFF. CDR3 coding DNA: TGCGCCAGCATCGACACGGACAGCTACAATGAGCAGTTCTTC. The whole variable domain, remainder taken from reference TRBV5-1 and TRBJ2-1, is KAGVTQTPRYLIKTRGQQVTLSCSPISGHRSVSWYQQTPGQGLQFLFEYFSETQRNKGNFPGRFSGRQFSNSRSEMNVSTLELGDSALYLCASIDTDSYNEQFFGPGTRLTVL.

The chain employs TRBV6-6 and TRBJ2-1; 9 positions agree with TRBD1. This CDR3 has 16 amino acids. CDR1 is MNHNY and CDR2 is SVGAGI in the germline V gene (reference sequence). J gave up 9 bases and V 0 bases, and 9 bases lay outside the gene matches. CDR3 coding DNA: TGTGCCAGCAGTTACTCGTTCGGTACAGGGGGCGGTGAGCAGTTCTTC. It codes for CASSYSFGTGGGEQFF.

This chain joins TRBV7-6 and TRBJ2-2; a possible D gene is TRBD2 (5 bases). This CDR3 contains 15 residues. Between the trimmed V and J ends, which lost 4 bases and 4 bases, there was a span of 13 bases. Germline V gene sequence: CDR1 SGHVS, CDR2 FNYEAQ. The CDR3 bases are TGTGCCAGCAGCTCCCTGGAGGCTAGCACCGGGGAGCTGTTTTTT. As protein: CASSSLEASTGELFF.

The chain combines TRBV10-1 with TRBJ1-2, with D possibly matching TRBD1 (5 bases). The V end was cut by 2 bases, the J end by 2 bases, with 6 bases between. Germline CDR1 reads WNHNN; CDR2 reads SYGVQD (reference sequence). The CDR3 contains 13 residues. The CDR3 here is CASSEGQNYGYTF. The CDR3 DNA reads as TGCGCCAGCAGTGAGGGACAAAACTATGGCTACACCTTC.

In its sample, this clone was seen a few times. This chain joins TRBV7-8 and TRBJ1-5; a weak D match, TRBD1 (5 bases). V was shortened by 5 bases and J by 2 bases, with 19 bases between the two germline ends. Looked up from germline, CDR1 is SGHVS and CDR2 is FQNEAQ. This CDR3 has 17 residues. This chain's CDR3 is CASSRSTVGLGNQPQHF. The CDR3 DNA sequence: TGTGCCAGCAGCAGATCGACAGTGGGATTGGGCAATCAGCCCCAGCATTTT.

This chain joins TRBV11-2 and TRBJ1-4, with unresolved D. Between the trimmed V and J ends, which lost 2 bases and 5 bases, there was a span of 6 bases. CDR1 and CDR2 from the germline V gene are SGHAT and FQNNGV. There are 13 residues in the CDR3. This CDR3 reads CASSLRENEKLFF. Written as DNA, the CDR3 is TGTGCCAGCAGCTTAAGGGAGAATGAAAAACTGTTTTTT.

This rearrangement joins TRBV11-2 to TRBJ2-5, with 13 bases that match TRBD2. Germline CDR1 and CDR2: SGHAT and FQNNGV. This CDR3 contains 15 residues. The J segment lost 4 bases and the V segment lost 5 bases, leaving 4 bases of the junction unmatched. CDR3 DNA: TGTGCCAGCAGCAGGGGACTAGCGGGAAGAGAGACCCAGTACTTC. Its translation is CASSRGLAGRETQYF.

The rearrangement joins TRBV4-2 to TRBJ2-2; TRBD2 agrees at 12 bases. V was clipped by 0 bases and J by 0 bases; unmatched bases: 2. The CDR3 has 18 residues. Germline V CDR1 and CDR2: LGHNA, YNFKEQ. The CDR3 loop reads CASSQDGLAGTNTGELFF. The DNA for the CDR3 is TGTGCCAGCAGCCAAGATGGACTAGCGGGGACGAACACCGGGGAGCTGTTTTTT.

The gene calls are TRBV19 and TRBJ1-5, with no clear D. The CDR3 loop spans 13 amino acids. Germline CDR1 reads LNHDA; CDR2 reads SQIVND (reference sequence). V dropped 5 bases and J dropped 4 bases, with 9 bases sitting between them. The chain's CDR3 is CASSFQRNQPQHF. CDR3 DNA: TGTGCCAGTAGTTTTCAGAGGAATCAGCCCCAGCATTTT.

The genes are TRBV5-1 and TRBJ1-4; 8 positions agree with TRBD1. The CDR3 contains 15 residues. Per germline, CDR1 SGHRS and CDR2 YFSETQ. V gave up 0 bases and J gave up 3 bases; unmatched junction bases: 1. Here the CDR3 reads CASSLGGQANEKLFF. The CDR3 nucleotides are TGCGCCAGCAGCTTGGGGGGACAGGCTAATGAAAAACTGTTTTTT. The full variable domain, with the rest looked up from reference TRBV5-1 and TRBJ1-4, is KAGVTQTPRYLIKTRGQQVTLSCSPISGHRSVSWYQQTPGQGLQFLFEYFSETQRNKGNFPGRFSGRQFSNSRSEMNVSTLELGDSALYLCASSLGGQANEKLFFGSGTQLSVL.

The chain couples TRBV4-3 to TRBJ2-3; D is ambiguous. The germline V gene has CDR1 LGHNA and CDR2 YSLEER. The V end was cut by 1 base, the J end by 0 bases, with 5 bases between. This CDR3 spans 14 amino acids. The CDR3 nucleotides read TGCGCCAGCAGCCAAGTCGGGAGCACAGATACGCAGTATTTT. Translated, it gives CASSQVGSTDTQYF.

The chain employs TRBV7-9 and TRBJ2-1, with 10 positions matching TRBD2. The V and J ends lost 8 bases and 5 bases, in that order; junction bases with no gene match: 9. Germline V CDR1 and CDR2: SEHNR, FQNEAQ (reference sequence). The CDR3 is made up of 15 amino acids. The CDR3 loop reads CASGPSGGPHNEQFF. The DNA for the CDR3 is TGTGCCAGCGGCCCTAGCGGGGGTCCCCACAATGAGCAGTTCTTC. Together with reference TRBV7-9 and TRBJ2-1, the CDR3 gives the full variable domain: DTGVSQNPRHKITKRGQNVTFRCDPISEHNRLYWYRQTLGQGPEFLTYFQNEAQLEKSRLLSDRFSAERPKGSFSTLEIQRTEQGDSAMYLCASGPSGGPHNEQFFGPGTRLTVL.

V and J are TRBV11-3 and TRBJ2-2; no reliable D call. V lost 3 bases to trimming and J lost 0 bases, with 8 bases between them. CDR1 is SGHNT and CDR2 is YENEEA in the germline V gene. The CDR3 extends over 15 amino acids. CDR3 sequence (DNA): TGTGCCAGCAGCTTCAGTTTGGCGAACACCGGGGAGCTGTTTTTT. Amino acid sequence: CASSFSLANTGELFF.

The chain carries TRBV19 and TRBJ2-2; 8 bases line up with TRBD1. The V and J ends lost 5 bases and 0 bases, in that order; junction bases with no gene match: 2. The CDR3 totals 15 residues. In germline, CDR1 is LNHDA, CDR2 SQIVND (reference sequence). CDR3 in amino acids: CASSLDRANTGELFF. CDR3 in DNA: TGTGCCAGTAGTTTGGACAGGGCGAACACCGGGGAGCTGTTTTTT.

V is TRBV6-6 and J is TRBJ1-1; D call uncertain. The V gene's germline CDR1 is MNHNY and CDR2 SVGAGI (reference sequence). The CDR3 covers 16 residues. V lost 3 bases and J 7 bases, leaving 21 bases between the germline ends. The CDR3 reads CASSYYSCARSCEAFF. The CDR3 region has the DNA TGTGCCAGCAGTTATTATTCGTGTGCGCGCTCCTGTGAAGCTTTCTTT.

V is TRBV5-8 and J is TRBJ2-3; TRBD2 is a possible D gene (6 bases). This CDR3 has 15 amino acids. The germline V gene encodes CDR1 SGHTS and CDR2 YDEGEE. V was trimmed by 2 bases and J by 1 base, leaving 11 bases between them. CDR3 nucleotide sequence: TGTGCCAGCAGCTTTGGAGGGACCGGCACAGATACGCAGTATTTT. This encodes CASSFGGTGTDTQYF.

The V call is TRBV7-2, the J call TRBJ1-1; no clear D gene. Deletions cut 0 bases from V and 11 bases from J, with 13 bases between. The germline V gene encodes CDR1 SGHTA and CDR2 FQGNSA. CDR3 size: 13 residues. In DNA, the CDR3 is TGTGCCAGCAGCTTAGCCACAGTCTCTACTGCTTTCTTT. Protein sequence: CASSLATVSTAFF.

This rearrangement joins TRBV5-1 to TRBJ2-2; 16 bases fit TRBD2. Germline CDR1 SGHRS, CDR2 YFSETQ. V lost 6 bases and J lost 6; bases outside the gene matches: 17. This CDR3 is built from 20 residues. CDR3: CASNDRPGLAGGLFAGELFF. The CDR3 DNA reads TGCGCCAGCAACGATCGTCCGGGACTAGCGGGGGGGCTCTTTGCCGGGGAGCTGTTTTTT.

V usage is TRBV19 and J usage is TRBJ1-6; D unresolved. CDR1 is LNHDA and CDR2 is SQIVND in the germline V gene (reference sequence). The germline V and J ends were trimmed by 3 bases and 5 bases, with 11 bases remaining between them. CDR3 size: 15 residues. The CDR3 region is CASSIETQDNSPLHF. The CDR3 coding sequence is TGTGCCAGTAGTATCGAAACCCAGGATAATTCACCCCTCCACTTT.

The V call is TRBV7-9, the J call TRBJ1-1; D is unresolved. The germline V gene encodes CDR1 SEHNR and CDR2 FQNEAQ (reference sequence). This CDR3 has 13 residues. V lost 4 bases to trimming and J lost 0 bases, with 6 bases between them. The CDR3 bases are TGTGCCAGCAGCTCCACGGTGAACACTGAAGCTTTCTTT. Its protein product is CASSSTVNTEAFF.

This chain links TRBV5-1 with TRBJ1-1, with TRBD1 matching 9 bases. Germline values: CDR1 SGHRS, CDR2 YFSETQ. The V segment lost 0 bases and the J segment 1 base; nucleotides outside the gene matches: 4. The CDR3 covers 16 residues. As DNA, the CDR3 is TGCGCCAGCAGCTTGGTCGGGACAGGGAAGAACACTGAAGCTTTCTTT. As protein: CASSLVGTGKNTEAFF.